These T cell receptor beta chains were read from a single sample in a study of T cell clonotyping in hematopoietic cell transplantation. Method: immunoSEQ multiplex PCR; TCRdb's copy keeps in-frame clones and lacks some. The data contain about 900 clones, about 95% of them singletons. The sample was peripheral blood mononuclear cells, taken 180 days after allogeneic stem cell transplant. These receptors came from a male patient aged 60 to 75 who had an allogeneic stem cell transplant from an unrelated donor, so T cells may come from the graft donor. Some clones in this sample may be carry-over from other donors' samples. Each CDR3 is given with its conserved first and last residue. Fields, in order: J gene, V gene, clone size, D gene, CDR3 DNA, CDR3 protein. A D gene is named only where the DNA matches it firmly. For some rows the clone size is stated as once, few or many, or as a class when expanded; others skip it.

TRBJ2-1 | TRBV7-3 | - | - | TGTGCCAGCAGCGGTCCCCCTTACAATGAGCAGTTCTTC | CASSGPPYNEQFF
TRBJ1-1 | TRBV6-6 | - | - | TGTGCCAGCAGTTGGTCCGGGGTGAACACTGAAGCTTTCTTT | CASSWSGVNTEAFF
TRBJ2-5 | TRBV15 | once | TRBD2 | TGTGCCACCAGCAGAGTCGGGGCGGGGGGAAAAGAGACCCAGTACTTC | CATSRVGAGGKETQYF
TRBJ2-1 | TRBV9 | - | - | TGTGCCAGCAGCGTAACGGGTAGCCTGAGCTCCTACAATGAGCAGTTCTTC | CASSVTGSLSSYNEQFF
TRBJ1-1 | TRBV5-1 | - | - | TGCGCCAGCAGCCGGTGGTGGGGGCGAGAGACTGAAGCTTTCTTT | CASSRWWGRETEAFF
TRBJ1-4 | TRBV7-9 | - | - | TGTGCCAGCAGCGCGATGACAGGCATTAATGAAAAACTGTTTTTT | CASSAMTGINEKLFF
TRBJ2-1 | TRBV10-3 | - | TRBD1 | TGTGCCATCAAGGGGACAGGGGGCGCCTACAATGAGCAGTTCTTC | CAIKGTGGAYNEQFF
TRBJ1-2 | TRBV7-2 | - | - | TGTGCCAGCAGCGCCCCGGCTGGGGAGACGTTTGGCTACACCTTC | CASSAPAGETFGYTF
TRBJ2-6 | TRBV5-1 | - | - | TGCGCCAGCACCCAGGGAACCTCTGGGGCCAACGTCCTGACTTTC | CASTQGTSGANVLTF
TRBJ1-1 | TRBV14 | - | TRBD1 | TGTGCCAGCAGCCGTCAAGACAGGGTAACTGAAGCTTTCTTT | CASSRQDRVTEAFF
TRBJ1-2 | TRBV13 | - | TRBD1 | TGTGCCAGCAGCTCCGACGGGACAGGGGGATCCAACTATGGCTACACCTTC | CASSSDGTGGSNYGYTF
TRBJ2-7 | TRBV7-6 | - | - | TGTGCCAGCAGCTTAGCGGTGGGCGACTCCTACGAGCAGTACTTC | CASSLAVGDSYEQYF
TRBJ2-7 | TRBV19 | - | - | TGTGCCAGTAGTAGGGGTGGAGGTGAGCAGTACTTC | CASSRGGGEQYF
TRBJ1-2 | TRBV6-1 | - | TRBD1 | TGTGCCAGCAGTGAATCCCCAGGGGGCTATGGCTACACCTTC | CASSESPGGYGYTF
TRBJ2-7 | TRBV4-1 | - | TRBD2 | TGCGCCAGCAGCCAGCGACTAGCGGCCTCCTACGAGCAGTACTTC | CASSQRLAASYEQYF
TRBJ2-1 | TRBV6-4 | once | TRBD1 | TGTGCCAGCAGTGAAGGACAGGGGCGATACAATGAGCAGTTCTTC | CASSEGQGRYNEQFF
TRBJ2-7 | TRBV7-6 | - | TRBD2 | TGTGCCAGCAGCCCGGGGACTAGCGGGAGGACGTACGAGCAGTACTTC | CASSPGTSGRTYEQYF
TRBJ1-5 | TRBV27 | - | - | TGTGCCAGCAGTTTAGGTTCAGGGAACGGACAGCCCCAGCATTTT | CASSLGSGNGQPQHF
TRBJ1-2 | TRBV7-9 | - | - | TGTGCCAGCAGCTTACACTATGGCTACACCTTC | CASSLHYGYTF
TRBJ1-5 | TRBV6-1 | - | - | TGTGCCAGCACCCTGGGTTCCGGTGAACAGCCCCAGCATTTT | CASTLGSGEQPQHF
TRBJ1-2 | TRBV7-9 | - | TRBD1 | TGTGCCAGCAGCTTGTCTGCCACGCCGACAGGGGCCCTTTGGGGCTACACCTTC | CASSLSATPTGALWGYTF
TRBJ2-7 | TRBV7-9 | - | - | TGTGCCAGCAGCTTCGACGGTTCTTCCTACGAGCAGTACTTC | CASSFDGSSYEQYF